Listed below are T cell receptor beta chains from one sample, sequenced in a study of blood T cell repertoires in COVID-19. Method: immunoSEQ multiplex PCR; TCRdb's copy keeps in-frame clones and lacks some. The table lists about 120,000 clones, more than 80% of them singletons. Material for sequencing was peripheral blood. The receptors were gathered from a man aged 65 to 85 with active or convalescent COVID-19. Each CDR3 is given with its conserved first and last residue. The D gene is left open where the match is weak. Rows give clone size only sometimes, using once, few, many, or a class for an expanded clone.

clone_size j_call cdr3_length d_call v_call cdr3_nt cdr3_aa
- TRBJ2-7 15 TRBD1 TRBV24-1 TGTGCCACCAGTGATCCCAGGACAGGGATGGGCGAGCAGTACTTC CATSDPRTGMGEQYF
- TRBJ2-2 15 TRBD2 TRBV28 TGTGCCAGCAGTATCCTAGCGGGAGGGGCCGGGGAGCTGTTTTTT CASSILAGGAGELFF
- TRBJ2-3 13 - TRBV6-6 TGTGCCAGCAGCCGATACAGGGCAGATACGCAGTATTTT CASSRYRADTQYF
- TRBJ1-1 13 - TRBV11-2 TGTGCCAGCAGCTTGCGACAGTTGACTGAAGCTTTCTTT CASSLRQLTEAFF
- TRBJ1-1 15 - TRBV11-2 TGTGCCAGCAGCTTAGTTTCCCAGACTAACACTGAAGCTTTCTTT CASSLVSQTNTEAFF
few TRBJ2-1 14 - TRBV2 TGTGCCAGCAGTGAAGTGCCGGGAGTCCTTGAGCAGTTCTTC CASSEVPGVLEQFF
- TRBJ2-1 17 TRBD1 TRBV19 TGTGCCAGTAGTATAATAGGTAAGGGGGCGGAATACAATGAGCAGTTCTTC CASSIIGKGAEYNEQFF
- TRBJ1-6 14 TRBD1 TRBV27 TGTGCCAGCACTAGGGACAGGGGGCGGTCACCCCTCCACTTT CASTRDRGRSPLHF
- TRBJ2-3 16 TRBD2 TRBV7-9 TGTGCCAGCAGCTCGGGACTAGCGGGAATGACAGATACGCAGTATTTT CASSSGLAGMTDTQYF
- TRBJ1-1 14 TRBD1 TRBV27 TGTGCCAGCAGTTTAGTATCGGGACAGACTGAAGCTTTCTTT CASSLVSGQTEAFF
- TRBJ2-7 15 TRBD1 TRBV28 TGTGCCAGCAGTTCTACCGGGACAGGGTCCTACGAGCAGTACTTC CASSSTGTGSYEQYF
once TRBJ1-2 13 - TRBV7-9 TGTGCCAGCAGCCCACAGGGTAACTATGGCTACACCTTC CASSPQGNYGYTF
- TRBJ1-5 16 - TRBV24-1 TGTGCCACCAGTGATTCCCAAGACAGTAACGGTCAGCCCCAGCATTTT CATSDSQDSNGQPQHF
once TRBJ2-1 12 - TRBV29-1 TGCAGCGTTGAAGATCGTCCCAATGAGCAGTTCTTC CSVEDRPNEQFF
- TRBJ1-1 18 - TRBV18 TGTGCCAGCTCACCCCAGGGGACCGTCATGAACCCGAACACTGAAGCTTTCTTT CASSPQGTVMNPNTEAFF
- TRBJ1-2 15 TRBD1 TRBV7-2 TGTGCCAGCAGCTTAGCAACAGGGGTCGGCTATGGCTACACCTTC CASSLATGVGYGYTF
- TRBJ2-7 16 - TRBV6-6 TGTGCCAGCACCGACCCCTCAGCTAGCGCCTCCTACGAGCAGTACTTC CASTDPSASASYEQYF
- TRBJ2-7 18 TRBD2 TRBV28 TGTGCCAGCATCTCTCCGCGACTAGCGGGAGGCGGGTCCTACGAGCAGTACTTC CASISPRLAGGGSYEQYF
- TRBJ1-2 14 - TRBV28 TGTGCCAGCAGTTTATCGACAACGTACTATGGCTACACCTTC CASSLSTTYYGYTF
- TRBJ2-5 13 - TRBV3-1/TRBV3-2 TGTGCCAGCACCCTTGGGGCCCAAGAGACCCAGTACTTC CASTLGAQETQYF
- TRBJ1-2 13 - TRBV30 TGTGCCGAATCGGAGAAAAAGGGAGGTGGCTACACCTTC CAESEKKGGGYTF
- TRBJ1-2 12 - TRBV28 TGTGCCAGCAACCACAGGAACTATGGCTACACCTTC CASNHRNYGYTF
few TRBJ1-2 15 - TRBV7-6 TGTGCCAGCAGCTTAGAGGCGGGAAACTTCTATGGCTACACCTTC CASSLEAGNFYGYTF
- TRBJ2-1 12 - TRBV6-1 TGTGCCAGCAGTGACAGGGCCAATGAGCAGTTCTTC CASSDRANEQFF
- TRBJ1-4 15 - TRBV3-1/TRBV3-2 TGTGCCAGCAGCCAAGCTCCTGCAACTAATGAAAAACTGTTTTTT CASSQAPATNEKLFF
- TRBJ1-2 13 - TRBV5-1 TGCGCCAGCAGCTTGGGGGGCGGCTCGGGCTACACCTTC CASSLGGGSGYTF
few TRBJ1-1 14 - TRBV28 TGTGCCAGCAGGAGTAGGGGATGGAACACTGAAGCTTTCTTT CASRSRGWNTEAFF
- TRBJ2-3 15 - TRBV6-2/TRBV6-3 TGTGCCAGCAGTTACTCGGAGGGATCTCCAGATACGCAGTATTTT CASSYSEGSPDTQYF
- TRBJ2-7 14 TRBD2 TRBV10-2 TGCGCCAGCAGTGAGTCTGGCGGGAGAGACGAGCAGTACTTC CASSESGGRDEQYF
once TRBJ1-3 18 TRBD1 TRBV6-6 TGTGCCAGCAGTCCGGGGGCCCAAACAGGGGTTAGAGAAAACACCATATATTTT CASSPGAQTGVRENTIYF
- TRBJ2-1 16 TRBD2 TRBV4-2 TGTGCCAGCAGCCAAGATGGGGAGCGGGACTACAATGAGCAGTTCTTC CASSQDGERDYNEQFF
- TRBJ2-2 15 TRBD1 TRBV5-1 TGCGCCAGCAGTACGGACAGGGTAAACACCGGGGAGCTGTTTTTT CASSTDRVNTGELFF
- TRBJ2-1 15 - TRBV6-4 TGTGCCAGCAGCCAGAGCGCTATCTCCTACAATGAGCAGTTCTTC CASSQSAISYNEQFF
- TRBJ1-1 13 - TRBV5-1 TGCGCCAGCAGCTTGGCCTGGGGCAGTGAAGCTTTCTTT CASSLAWGSEAFF
- TRBJ1-3 16 TRBD1 TRBV7-9 TGTGCCAGCAGCTCCACCGACAGGGGCTCTGGAAACACCATATATTTT CASSSTDRGSGNTIYF
- TRBJ2-7 16 TRBD2 TRBV28 TGTGCCAGCAGTCTCGGTCTAGCGGGAGTCGACTACGAGCAGTACTTC CASSLGLAGVDYEQYF
- TRBJ2-2 15 - TRBV3-1/TRBV3-2 TGTGCCAGCAGCCCAGCAGACTCATCGTCCGGGGAGCTGTTTTTT CASSPADSSSGELFF
- TRBJ1-1 13 - TRBV7-8 TGTGCCAGCAGCTTATTAATGAACACTGAAGCTTTCTTT CASSLLMNTEAFF
- TRBJ2-7 13 - TRBV3-1/TRBV3-2 TGTGCCAGCAGCCAGAGCACTCCCTCCGAGCAGTACTTC CASSQSTPSEQYF
once TRBJ1-3 13 - TRBV28 TGTGCCAGCACCCCCCACTCTGGAAACACCATATATTTT CASTPHSGNTIYF
- TRBJ2-5 14 - TRBV10-3 TGTGCCACCAAACCGGGACTCCAACAAGAGACCCAGTACTTC CATKPGLQQETQYF
- TRBJ2-3 17 TRBD2 TRBV18 TGTGCCAGCTCACCCGTCGGGACTAGCGGAAGCACAGATACGCAGTATTTT CASSPVGTSGSTDTQYF
- TRBJ2-7 14 TRBD2 TRBV29-1 TGCAGCGCCGAGACTAGCGGGAGCCCCGCCGAGCAGTACTTC CSAETSGSPAEQYF
- TRBJ2-5 16 TRBD2 TRBV28 TGTGCCAGCAGTTCCCCGACTAGCGGGAGGGTCGAGACCCAGTACTTC CASSSPTSGRVETQYF
once TRBJ2-2 14 TRBD1 TRBV19 TGTGCCAGTTCCAACAAACAGGGGGGTACGGAGCTGTTTTTT CASSNKQGGTELFF
once TRBJ1-6 15 - TRBV7-2 TGTGCCAGCAGCTCCCAGGGTCTTTTAAACTCACCCCTCCACTTT CASSSQGLLNSPLHF
- TRBJ1-3 15 - TRBV7-2 TGTGCCAGCAGCTTTACAACAGGGTTTGGAAACACCATATATTTT CASSFTTGFGNTIYF
once TRBJ1-5 14 TRBD1 TRBV24-1 TGTGCCACCAGTGATACAGGGGGCGGGCAGCCCCAGCATTTT CATSDTGGGQPQHF
- TRBJ1-5 14 - TRBV3-1/TRBV3-2 TGTGCCAGCAGCCCATCCGGGGGGGACCAGCCCCAGCATTTT CASSPSGGDQPQHF
- TRBJ2-1 14 - TRBV24-1 TGTGCCACCAGTATGGGGCAGTCCCCCGGGGAGCAGTTCTTC CATSMGQSPGEQFF
- TRBJ1-1 16 - TRBV28 TGTGCCAGCAGTTTAGGCGGGGGGGCGGTTCTCACTGAAGCTTTCTTT CASSLGGGAVLTEAFF